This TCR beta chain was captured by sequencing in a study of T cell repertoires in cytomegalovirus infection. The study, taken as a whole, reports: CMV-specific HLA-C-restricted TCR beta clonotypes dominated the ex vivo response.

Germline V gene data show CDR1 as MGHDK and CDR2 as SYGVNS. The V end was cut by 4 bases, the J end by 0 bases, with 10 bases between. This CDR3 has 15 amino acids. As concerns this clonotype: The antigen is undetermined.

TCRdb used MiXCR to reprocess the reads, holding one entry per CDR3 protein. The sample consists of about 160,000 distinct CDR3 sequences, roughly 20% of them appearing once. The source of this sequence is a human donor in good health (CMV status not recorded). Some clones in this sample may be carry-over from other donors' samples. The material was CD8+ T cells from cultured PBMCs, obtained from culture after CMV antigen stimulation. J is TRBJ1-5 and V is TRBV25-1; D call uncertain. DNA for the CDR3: TGTGCCAGCAGTGTTAGCGTCAATAGCAATCAGCCCCAGCATTTT. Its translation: CASSVSVNSNQPQHF.